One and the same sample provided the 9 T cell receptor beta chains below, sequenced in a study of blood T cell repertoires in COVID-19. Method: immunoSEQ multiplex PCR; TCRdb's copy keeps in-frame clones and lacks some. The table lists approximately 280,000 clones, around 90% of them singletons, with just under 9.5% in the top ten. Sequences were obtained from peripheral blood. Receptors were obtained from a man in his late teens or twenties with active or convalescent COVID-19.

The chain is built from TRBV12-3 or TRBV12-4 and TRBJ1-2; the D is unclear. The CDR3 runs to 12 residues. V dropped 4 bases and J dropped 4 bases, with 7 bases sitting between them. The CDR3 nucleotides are TGTGCCAGCAGTTCGACTGGCTATGGCTACACCTTC. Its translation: CASSSTGYGYTF.

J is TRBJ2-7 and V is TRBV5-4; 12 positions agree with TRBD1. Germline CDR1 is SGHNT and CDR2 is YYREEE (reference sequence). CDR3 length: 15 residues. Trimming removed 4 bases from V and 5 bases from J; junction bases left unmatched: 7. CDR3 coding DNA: TGTGCCAGCAGCCTCGGGGGACAGGGGGCAGACGAGCAGTACTTC. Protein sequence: CASSLGGQGADEQYF.

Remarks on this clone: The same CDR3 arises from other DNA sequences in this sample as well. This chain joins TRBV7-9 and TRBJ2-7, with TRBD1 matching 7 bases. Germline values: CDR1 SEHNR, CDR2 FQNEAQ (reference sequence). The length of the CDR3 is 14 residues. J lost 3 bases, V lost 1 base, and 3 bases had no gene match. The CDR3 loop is CASSLGQGVYEQYF. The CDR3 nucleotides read TGTGCCAGCAGCTTAGGTCAGGGGGTCTACGAGCAGTACTTC.

The CDR3 region is CASSIRDRRFGQPQHF. CDR3 bases: TGTGCCAGTAGTATCCGGGACAGAAGGTTCGGTCAGCCCCAGCATTTT. The chain joins TRBV19 to TRBJ1-5; 7 bases map to TRBD1. The CDR3 runs to 16 residues. Losses at the gene ends were 3 bases for V and 6 bases for J; bases not matched to a gene: 11. In germline, CDR1 is LNHDA, CDR2 SQIVND (reference sequence). Full variable domain (remainder filled in from reference TRBV19 and TRBJ1-5): DGGITQSPKYLFRKEGQNVTLSCEQNLNHDAMYWYRQDPGQGLRLIYYSQIVNDFQKGDIAEGYSVSREKKESFPLTVTSAQKNPTAFYLCASSIRDRRFGQPQHFGDGTRLSIL.

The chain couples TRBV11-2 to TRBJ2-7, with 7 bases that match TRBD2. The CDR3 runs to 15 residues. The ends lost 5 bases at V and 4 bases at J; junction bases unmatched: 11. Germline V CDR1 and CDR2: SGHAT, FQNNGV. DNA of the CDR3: TGTGCCAGCAGCCCAGAGGCGGGGGTGCAGTACGAGCAGTACTTC. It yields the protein CASSPEAGVQYEQYF. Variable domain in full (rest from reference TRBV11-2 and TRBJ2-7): EAGVAQSPRYKIIEKRQSVAFWCNPISGHATLYWYQQILGQGPKLLIQFQNNGVVDDSQLPKDRFSAERLKGVDSTLKIQPAKLEDSAVYLCASSPEAGVQYEQYFGPGTRLTVT.

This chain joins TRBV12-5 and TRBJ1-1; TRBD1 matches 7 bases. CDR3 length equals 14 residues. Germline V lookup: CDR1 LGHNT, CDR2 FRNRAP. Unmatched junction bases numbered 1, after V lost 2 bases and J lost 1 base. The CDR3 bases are TGTGCTAGTGGTTTGCCAGGGGGGAACACTGAAGCTTTCTTT. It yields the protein CASGLPGGNTEAFF.

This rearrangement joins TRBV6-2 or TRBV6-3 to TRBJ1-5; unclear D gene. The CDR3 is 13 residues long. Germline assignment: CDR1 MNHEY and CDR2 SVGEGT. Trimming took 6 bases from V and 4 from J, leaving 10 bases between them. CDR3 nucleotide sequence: TGTGCCAGCAGCCCCGACGGGAATCAGCCCCAGCATTTT. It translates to CASSPDGNQPQHF.

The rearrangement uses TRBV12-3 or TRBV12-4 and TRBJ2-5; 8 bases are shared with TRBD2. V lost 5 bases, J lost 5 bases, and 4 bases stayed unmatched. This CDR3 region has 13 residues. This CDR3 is CASSPRGGETQYF. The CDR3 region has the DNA TGTGCCAGCAGTCCACGGGGGGGGGAGACCCAGTACTTC.

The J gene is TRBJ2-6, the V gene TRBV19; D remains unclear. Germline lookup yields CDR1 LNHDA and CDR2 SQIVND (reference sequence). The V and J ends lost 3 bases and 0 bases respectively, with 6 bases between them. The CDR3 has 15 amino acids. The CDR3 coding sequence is TGTGCCAGTAGTATCCGTATCTCTGGGGCCAACGTCCTGACTTTC. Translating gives CASSIRISGANVLTF.